This TCR beta chain was captured in a study of cytomegalovirus exposure and HLA in healthy donors. Vbeta (60) and Jbeta (13) primers were used in the PCR. Profiled with immunoSEQ multiplex PCR; TCRdb holds only in-frame clones, not every one. The data hold about 160,000 clones, with around 78% observed a single time. The CDR3 is 16 residues long. Trimming took 4 bases from V and 1 from J; bases not matched to a gene: 5. CDR1 is LGHNA, CDR2 YNFKEQ, per germline. The chain carries TRBV4-2 and TRBJ2-5, with TRBD2 matching over 11 bases. The receptor's source is a woman in her 40s in good health and CMV-seronegative. What was sequenced was PBMCs. CDR3 DNA: TGTGCCAGCAGCCTGGGACTAGCGGTGGGCCAAGAGACCCAGTACTTC. Translation gives CASSLGLAVGQETQYF.